What follows is one T cell receptor beta chain and its context. Its antigen is still unknown. Data came from immunoSEQ multiplex PCR; TCRdb stores just in-frame clones and leaves some out. The table records under 9,000 clones, less than 45% of them present only once. The V gene's germline CDR1 is WNHNN and CDR2 SYGVQD (reference sequence). V shed 3 bases and J shed 2 bases, with 13 bases lying between them. The CDR3 has 15 residues. This sample was included in a study of siplizumab effects on memory and regulatory T cells. The authors cocultured the mixed lymphocyte reaction cells at 37 degrees C for 6 days.

The receptor was derived from a human donor in good health; the cells came from an allogeneic mixed lymphocyte reaction. The chain is built from TRBV10-1 and TRBJ2-5; D not certain. Sequenced: CFSE-low (dividing) CD8+ T cells sorted from an allogeneic mixed lymphocyte reaction. CDR3 in amino acids: CASSDQWPRQETQYF. CDR3 DNA: TGCGCCAGCAGTGATCAGTGGCCTCGGCAAGAGACCCAGTACTTC.